Below, 32 T cell receptor beta chains from the same sample are listed, as sequenced in a study of STAT3 mutations in large granular lymphocyte leukemia. Their antigens remain unidentified. Study-wide results and caveats: At least one immunodominant TCR beta clonotype appeared in every T-cell large granular lymphocyte leukemia patient.

Measured with immunoSEQ multiplex PCR; TCRdb has only the in-frame clones, and not every one. Seen here are about 15,000 clones, 80% to 95% observed once, and the top ten hold approximately 10%. The sequenced sample consisted of peripheral blood mononuclear cells. These receptors came from a woman aged 45-60 years with T-cell large granular lymphocyte leukemia. Some clones in this sample may be carry-over from other donors' samples.

The genes are TRBV6-1 and TRBJ1-2, with D unresolved. Germline-derived CDR1 and CDR2 are MNHNS and SASEGT. V dropped 3 bases and J dropped 4 bases, with 12 bases sitting between them. The CDR3 extends over 14 amino acids. The CDR3 sequence is CASSDLRLPYGYTF. DNA of the CDR3: TGTGCCAGCAGTGACTTAAGGCTCCCCTATGGCTACACCTTC.

The chain is built from TRBV7-9 and TRBJ2-5; 8 bases fit TRBD2. The CDR3 has 17 amino acids. V lost 4 bases and J lost 4; bases outside the gene matches: 14. Germline V gene lookup returns CDR1 SEHNR and CDR2 FQNEAQ (reference sequence). This chain's CDR3 is CASSSPGRAGGRETQYF. The CDR3 DNA sequence: TGTGCCAGCAGCTCCCCCGGTAGGGCGGGAGGTCGAGAGACCCAGTACTTC.

This chain links TRBV28 with TRBJ2-7; D is undetermined. Germline V gives CDR1 MDHEN, CDR2 SYDVKM. V was shortened by 8 bases and J by 0 bases, with 14 bases between the two germline ends. There are 14 residues in the CDR3. The CDR3 coding sequence is TGTGCCAGCGGAACCGACGGAGCCTCCTACGAGCAGTACTTC. Protein: CASGTDGASYEQYF. Supplemented by reference TRBV28 and TRBJ2-7, the full variable domain reads DVKVTQSSRYLVKRTGEKVFLECVQDMDHENMFWYRQDPGLGLRLIYFSYDVKMKEKGDIPEGYSVSREKKERFSLILESASTNQTSMYLCASGTDGASYEQYFGPGTRLTVT.

This CDR3 is CASTQNRAGTDTQYF. The CDR3 DNA is TGTGCCAGCACCCAGAACAGGGCCGGCACAGATACGCAGTATTTT. This sequence joins TRBV7-2 and TRBJ2-3, with D perhaps matching TRBD1 (6 bases). Deletions cut 7 bases from V and 1 base from J, with 15 bases between. The germline V gene encodes CDR1 SGHTA and CDR2 FQGNSA. This CDR3 has 15 residues.

The chain uses TRBV4-1 and TRBJ1-5; 7 bases are a match to TRBD1. This CDR3 comprises 15 residues. The germline V gene encodes CDR1 MGHRA and CDR2 YSYEKL. The V gene end was trimmed by 4 bases and the J gene end by 7 bases; junction bases not matched to a gene: 10. The CDR3 loop is CASSLGQGEKQPQHF. DNA of the CDR3: TGCGCCAGCAGCCTGGGCCAGGGGGAAAAACAGCCCCAGCATTTT.

V is TRBV19 and J is TRBJ2-1; D is uncertain. The CDR3 length is 14 residues. Trimming removed 6 bases at V and 0 bases at J, with 9 bases between. Germline V gives CDR1 LNHDA, CDR2 SQIVND (reference sequence). The CDR3: CASRRLSSYNEQFF. The CDR3 DNA follows: TGTGCCAGTAGGAGACTGAGCTCCTACAATGAGCAGTTCTTC.

This clone has only a few counts. This chain joins TRBV6-6 and TRBJ2-6, with D perhaps TRBD2 (6 bases). The V end lost 2 bases, the J end lost 0 bases, and 8 bases lay between the germline ends. The germline V gene encodes CDR1 MNHNY and CDR2 SVGAGI (reference sequence). The CDR3 sequence is 16 residues long. The CDR3 DNA reads as TGTGCCAGCAGTTACCAGCGGGCCTCTGGGGCCAACGTCCTGACTTTC. Translating it yields CASSYQRASGANVLTF.

The chain combines TRBV27 with TRBJ1-3; TRBD1 agrees at 7 bases. V shed 8 bases and J 0 bases; nucleotides not matched to a gene: 4. The germline V gene has CDR1 MNHEY and CDR2 SMNVEV (reference sequence). The CDR3 runs to 14 residues. DNA of the CDR3: TGTGCCAGCTGGGACAGAGGCTCTGGAAACACCATATATTTT. It encodes CASWDRGSGNTIYF.

The CDR3 DNA sequence: TGTGCCAGCAGCTTCGGACTAGCCAAAAACATTCAGTACTTC. Protein: CASSFGLAKNIQYF. The chain carries TRBV5-6 and TRBJ2-4; a weak D match, TRBD2 (5 bases). The CDR3 contains 14 residues. In germline, CDR1 is SGHDT, CDR2 YYEEEE. V lost 2 bases and J lost 0, with 6 bases in between.

The chain combines TRBV7-3 with TRBJ2-3; tentatively, D is TRBD2 (5 bases). This CDR3 has 13 residues. V was pared by 4 bases and J by 11 bases, with 16 bases between. Germline V CDR1 and CDR2: SGHTA, FQGTGA. The CDR3 coding sequence is TGTGCCAGCAGCTCCTCGGACGGGAATGAGCAGTATTTT. Its protein is CASSSSDGNEQYF.

The genes are TRBV9 and TRBJ2-7; D remains ambiguous. Germline CDR1 and CDR2: SGDLS and YYNGEE. The length of the CDR3 is 14 residues. Trimming removed 3 bases at V and 0 bases at J, with 10 bases between. CDR3 sequence: CASSGQINSYEQYF. The CDR3 coding sequence is TGTGCCAGCAGCGGGCAGATCAACTCCTACGAGCAGTACTTC.

J is TRBJ2-5 and V is TRBV7-9; no definite D call. The CDR3 spans 15 residues. From germline, CDR1 is SEHNR and CDR2 FQNEAQ (reference sequence). Trimming cost V 0 bases and J 1 base, with 9 bases left between them. CDR3 bases: TGTGCCAGCAGCTTAGCGGGTCGCTTCCAAGAGACCCAGTACTTC. Translated, it gives CASSLAGRFQETQYF.

CDR3 loop: CASRQDQETQYF. CDR3 sequence (DNA): TGCGCCAGCCGGCAGGATCAAGAGACCCAGTACTTC. This chain connects TRBV5-1 to TRBJ2-5; D remains unclear. The germline V gene encodes CDR1 SGHRS and CDR2 YFSETQ. Deletions cut 7 bases from V and 2 bases from J, with 9 bases between. The CDR3 consists of 12 residues.

This rearrangement joins TRBV5-1 to TRBJ2-1; tentative D call: TRBD2 (6 bases). Germline V gene sequence: CDR1 SGHRS, CDR2 YFSETQ. There are 14 residues in the CDR3. V dropped 4 bases and J dropped 5 bases, with 13 bases sitting between them. Written as DNA, the CDR3 is TGCGCCAGCAGCCATACCCTAGCGAACAATGAGCAGTTCTTC. Translation: CASSHTLANNEQFF.

The rearrangement uses TRBV5-1 and TRBJ1-2, with D possibly matching TRBD1 (6 bases). From germline, CDR1 is SGHRS and CDR2 YFSETQ. V was trimmed by 4 bases and J by 2 bases, leaving 15 bases between them. The CDR3 runs 15 residues. The CDR3, as DNA: TGCGCCAGCAGCAAGCTAGGGGGGAGGAACTATGGCTACACCTTC. This codes for CASSKLGGRNYGYTF.

The chain is built from TRBV7-2 and TRBJ2-5; 7 bases fit TRBD2. This CDR3 has 14 residues. V was clipped by 3 bases and J by 5 bases; unmatched bases: 6. Per the germline V gene, CDR1 is SGHTA and CDR2 is FQGNSA. CDR3 sequence: CASSLYGGSETQYF. DNA for the CDR3: TGTGCCAGCAGCTTGTACGGGGGGTCGGAGACCCAGTACTTC.

The CDR3 is CAAGRLAGWDTQYF. CDR3 DNA sequence: TGTGCTGCCGGGAGACTAGCGGGATGGGATACGCAGTATTTT. The V call is TRBV27, the J call TRBJ2-3, with 11 bases identical to TRBD2. The CDR3 has 14 residues. Germline assignment: CDR1 MNHEY and CDR2 SMNVEV (reference sequence).

The rearrangement links TRBV7-9 to TRBJ2-3; 8 bases are shared with TRBD2. The V gene end was trimmed by 5 bases and the J gene end by 4 bases; junction bases not matched to a gene: 14. The CDR3 runs 17 residues. Germline V lookup: CDR1 SEHNR, CDR2 FQNEAQ (reference sequence). The CDR3 reads CASSPGVSGGPADTQYF. The CDR3, as DNA: TGTGCCAGCAGCCCAGGGGTTTCGGGAGGGCCCGCAGATACGCAGTATTTT.

The chain joins TRBV28 to TRBJ1-5; weak D call: TRBD1 (6 bases). From germline, CDR1 is MDHEN and CDR2 SYDVKM. This CDR3 is built from 12 residues. Trimming pared 7 bases from V and 6 bases from J, leaving 10 bases between. The CDR3 loop reads CASTRTVQPQHF. CDR3 DNA sequence: TGTGCCAGCACCCGGACAGTTCAGCCCCAGCATTTT.

This chain joins TRBV7-9 and TRBJ1-1; maybe TRBD1 (5 bases). V was pared by 1 base and J by 1 base, with 22 bases between. The CDR3 runs to 19 residues. Germline values: CDR1 SEHNR, CDR2 FQNEAQ (reference sequence). CDR3 bases: TGTGCCAGCAGCTTAGTATGGGGACTTCGAGACGCGGCGAACACTGAAGCTTTCTTT. Encoded protein: CASSLVWGLRDAANTEAFF.

J is TRBJ2-3 and V is TRBV28; 8 bases align to TRBD2. This CDR3 has 14 amino acids. CDR1 is MDHEN, CDR2 SYDVKM, per germline. V lost 2 bases and J lost 8; bases outside the gene matches: 6. The CDR3 loop reads CASSLGGTRITQYF. The CDR3 DNA is TGTGCCAGCAGTTTAGGGGGGACTAGAATTACGCAGTATTTT. Combining the CDR3 with reference TRBV28 and TRBJ2-3 gives the whole variable domain DVKVTQSSRYLVKRTGEKVFLECVQDMDHENMFWYRQDPGLGLRLIYFSYDVKMKEKGDIPEGYSVSREKKERFSLILESASTNQTSMYLCASSLGGTRITQYFGPGTRLTVL.

The genes are TRBV29-1 and TRBJ2-2, with D hard to call. Germline CDR1 reads SQVTM; CDR2 reads ANQGSEA. The CDR3 has 12 residues. The CDR3 protein is CSAVKNTGELFF. The CDR3 DNA follows: TGCAGTGCCGTTAAGAACACCGGGGAGCTGTTTTTT.

The chain couples TRBV5-1 to TRBJ1-1; the D gene is possibly TRBD1 (5 bases). Trimming removed 0 bases at V and 4 bases at J, with 16 bases between. CDR3 length: 16 residues. Per the germline V gene, CDR1 is SGHRS and CDR2 is YFSETQ. The CDR3 is CASSLDVLGRGTEAFF. In DNA form, the CDR3 reads TGCGCCAGCAGCTTGGATGTTTTGGGACGGGGCACTGAAGCTTTCTTT.

This clone occurred a few times. The chain couples TRBV25-1 to TRBJ1-1, with 9 bases fitting TRBD1. V shed 3 bases, J shed 4 bases, and the junction held 15 bases outside the gene matches. The germline V gene encodes CDR1 MGHDK and CDR2 SYGVNS. The CDR3 sequence is 18 residues long. The CDR3 bases are TGTGCCAGCAGTGAGCCAAGGGGACAGGGTCTGATGGGCACTGAAGCTTTCTTT. It is translated as CASSEPRGQGLMGTEAFF.

This sequence joins TRBV7-9 and TRBJ2-5, with D perhaps matching TRBD2 (6 bases). The V gene lost 4 bases and the J gene lost 2 bases, with 14 bases spanning the gap. This CDR3 region has 15 residues. Per the germline V gene, CDR1 is SEHNR and CDR2 is FQNEAQ (reference sequence). CDR3 in DNA: TGTGCCAGCAGCTCCCCTACTAGCCGTCAAGAGACCCAGTACTTC. This translates into CASSSPTSRQETQYF.

The gene calls are TRBV29-1 and TRBJ1-1; D is undetermined. Germline V CDR1 and CDR2: SQVTM, ANQGSEA. This CDR3 contains 13 residues. V was shortened by 2 bases and J by 0 bases, with 7 bases between the two germline ends. CDR3 amino acids: CSVESRLNTEAFF. For the CDR3, the DNA is TGCAGCGTTGAATCCAGGCTGAACACTGAAGCTTTCTTT.

The J gene is TRBJ1-3, the V gene TRBV5-1; D is uncertain. CDR1 SGHRS and CDR2 YFSETQ come from the germline V gene. This CDR3 is built from 14 residues. The V gene lost 0 bases and the J gene lost 0 bases, with 4 bases spanning the gap. CDR3 bases: TGCGCCAGCAGCTTGGGGGCCTCTGGAAACACCATATATTTT. Translation gives CASSLGASGNTIYF.

V is TRBV30 and J is TRBJ1-1, with D uncertain. V was cut by 2 bases and J by 6 bases, with 10 bases left in between. CDR3 length: 12 amino acids. Germline V gene lookup returns CDR1 GTSNPN and CDR2 SVGIG (reference sequence). As DNA, the CDR3 is TGTGCCTGGAGTACAGCTTACTCTGAAGCTTTCTTT. Residues: CAWSTAYSEAFF.

The V gene is TRBV20-1, the J gene TRBJ2-1, with TRBD1 as a possible D gene (5 bases). CDR1 DFQATT and CDR2 SNEGSKA come from the germline V gene (reference sequence). This CDR3 contains 11 residues. Trimming cost V 5 bases and J 5 bases, with 7 bases left between them. This chain's CDR3 is CSAGHNNEQFF. The DNA of the CDR3 is TGCAGTGCTGGACATAACAATGAGCAGTTCTTC.

In its sample, this clone was seen once. This rearrangement joins TRBV7-2 to TRBJ2-1; 8 bases map to TRBD2. Unmatched junction bases numbered 9, after V lost 5 bases and J lost 9 bases. The CDR3 is made up of 14 amino acids. Germline CDR1 reads SGHTA; CDR2 reads FQGNSA. The CDR3 spells CASSTGGAASEQFF. The DNA for the CDR3 is TGTGCCAGCAGCACCGGGGGGGCGGCCAGTGAGCAGTTCTTC.

The rearrangement joins TRBV27 to TRBJ1-5; perhaps TRBD1 as D (6 bases). This CDR3 is built from 12 residues. V gave up 8 bases and J gave up 3 bases, with 8 bases separating them. From germline, CDR1 is MNHEY and CDR2 SMNVEV (reference sequence). CDR3 bases: TGTGCCAGCGGACAGCTCAATCAGCCCCAGCATTTT. Encoded protein: CASGQLNQPQHF.

The V call is TRBV30, the J call TRBJ2-2; 7 positions match TRBD2. This CDR3 is 16 amino acids long. Trimming at V came to 4 bases and at J to 1 base, leaving 9 bases not matched to a gene. Germline V gene sequence: CDR1 GTSNPN, CDR2 SVGIG (reference sequence). This CDR3 is CAWIPDSGWNTGELFF. Here the CDR3 DNA reads TGTGCCTGGATACCCGATAGCGGGTGGAACACCGGGGAGCTGTTTTTT.